Each of the 32 T cell receptor beta chains below was sequenced from the same sample in a study of identical twins. TCRdb independently ran MiXCR on the 5' RACE reads; one entry per CDR3 protein. The data show hundreds of thousands of distinct CDR3 sequences, with 6.1% seen just once and approximately 2% held by the top ten. Material for sequencing was naive T cells sorted from blood. All receptors derive from a man in his late teens or twenties in good health.

This clonotype has ten or more counts. The chain employs TRBV12-3 or TRBV12-4 and TRBJ2-7; 8 nucleotides align to TRBD1. The trim removed 6 bases at V and 5 bases at J, leaving 6 bases unmatched. The CDR3 consists of 13 residues. For the CDR3, the DNA is TGTGCCAGCAGCTTGGACAGGGTGCACGAGCAGTACGTC. Residues: CASSLDRVHEQYV.

The chain joins TRBV30 to TRBJ2-5; no definite D call. CDR3 length equals 13 residues. The germline gives CDR1 GTSNPN, CDR2 SVGIG (reference sequence). The V and J ends lost 3 bases and 1 base respectively, with 9 bases between them. The CDR3 spells CAWREAVQETQYF. In nucleotides, the CDR3 is TGTGCCTGGAGAGAGGCTGTCCAAGAGACCCAGTACTTC.

This clonotype was picked up a small number of times. V gene TRBV7-9 combines with J gene TRBJ2-4; perhaps TRBD2 as D (6 bases). Germline CDR1 and CDR2: SEHNR and FQNEAQ (reference sequence). This CDR3 has 16 amino acids. V was clipped by 1 base and J by 4 bases, with 14 bases between them. The CDR3 nucleotides are TGTGCCAGCAGCTTAGAGGTGGGCGGGATAAAAAACATTCAGTACTTC. Translated: CASSLEVGGIKNIQYF.

V and J are TRBV5-1 and TRBJ2-5, with 7 bases aligning to TRBD1. V was pared by 4 bases and J by 4 bases, with 10 bases of the junction left unmatched. The CDR3 extends over 15 amino acids. CDR1 and CDR2 (germline): SGHRS, YFSETQ. The CDR3 here is CASSRTGEVRETQYF. CDR3 DNA sequence: TGCGCCAGCAGCAGAACAGGGGAAGTGCGAGAGACCCAGTACTTC.

There are many counts of this clonotype. The chain is built from TRBV7-3 and TRBJ2-1; 9 bases match TRBD2. With 1 base clipped from V and 6 bases from J, the junction kept 10 bases outside the gene matches. The CDR3 runs 17 residues. Germline loops: CDR1 SGHTA, CDR2 FQGTGA. CDR3 coding DNA: TGTGCCAGCAGCTTAATTCCGGGTAGCGGGAGAGGCAATGAGCAGTTCTTC. The encoded protein is CASSLIPGSGRGNEQFF.

Ten or more counts support this clonotype. The V call is TRBV11-2, the J call TRBJ2-2; 8 nucleotides match TRBD2. CDR1 SGHAT and CDR2 FQNNGV come from the germline V gene. With 5 bases clipped from V and 2 bases from J, the junction kept 7 bases outside the gene matches. The CDR3 length is 16 residues. CDR3 loop: CASSLLSGANTGELFF. The CDR3, as DNA: TGTGCCAGCAGCCTGCTTAGCGGGGCTAACACCGGGGAGCTGTTTTTT.

This clonotype has at least ten counts. Since no conserved phenylalanine or tryptophan closes the CDR3, a read error is the likely cause. It is unclear where the CDR3 begins or ends on the DNA, so no DNA is shown, and the CDR3 is as TCRdb lists it. The chain uses TRBV5-6 and TRBJ2-1; the D call of TRBD1 is as the table states it, not checked on the DNA. Germline lookup yields CDR1 SGHDT and CDR2 YYEEEE. The CDR3 spans 13 amino acids, including both terminal residues. The CDR3 sequence: CASSLAGTGGFGL.

This clonotype was observed at least ten times. The chain uses TRBV28 and TRBJ1-2, with unresolved D. Trimming cost V 5 bases and J 8 bases, with 21 bases left between them. This CDR3 spans 15 amino acids. CDR1 is MDHEN, CDR2 SYDVKM, per germline. The DNA of the CDR3 is TGTGCCAGCAGTGGCACCCGTGCGCAGTCTGGCGGCTACACCTTC. Residues: CASSGTRAQSGGYTF.

A word on this clonotype: A read error may account for a junction end that differs from germline. V usage is TRBV7-9 and J usage is TRBJ2-1; 12 nucleotides line up with TRBD2. The CDR3 sequence is 15 residues long. CDR1 is SEHNR, CDR2 FQNEAQ, per germline (reference sequence). In nucleotides, the CDR3 is TGTGCCAGCAGCTTCACTAGCGGGAGGTATGATGAGCAGTTGTTC. Its protein product is CASSFTSGRYDEQLF. Filled out from reference TRBV7-9 and TRBJ2-1, the complete variable domain reads DTGVSQNPRHKITKRGQNVTFRCDPISEHNRLYWYRQTLGQGPEFLTYFQNEAQLEKSRLLSDRFSAERPKGSFSTLEIQRTEQGDSAMYLCASSFTSGRYDEQLFGPGTRLTVL.

This clonotype was observed at least ten times. The CDR3 nucleotides read TGTGCCAGCAGTTTTGGGGCGATGAACGAGCAGTACTTC. Protein: CASSFGAMNEQYF. The chain uses TRBV12-3 or TRBV12-4 and TRBJ2-7, with a weak D call TRBD1 (5 bases). Trimming took 3 bases from V and 5 from J, leaving 11 bases between them. The CDR3 sequence is 13 residues long.

V gene TRBV12-3 or TRBV12-4 combines with J gene TRBJ2-2, with D perhaps being TRBD1 or TRBD2 (6 bases each). CDR3 length: 16 amino acids. The V and J ends lost 5 bases and 0 bases respectively, with 13 bases between them. The CDR3: CASSRKGGSNTGELFF. In nucleotides, the CDR3 is TGTGCCAGCAGTCGAAAGGGGGGCTCGAACACCGGGGAGCTGTTTTTT.

This clonotype has just a few counts. The chain joins TRBV6-2 or TRBV6-3 to TRBJ1-1, with 9 bases fitting TRBD1. The CDR3 runs 14 residues. Germline CDR1 is MNHEY and CDR2 is SVGEGT. The V gene end was trimmed by 6 bases and the J gene end by 6 bases; junction bases not matched to a gene: 8. CDR3 coding DNA: TGTGCCAGCAGCCGGGACAGGGTTCTCGCTGAAGCTTTCTTT. Encoded protein: CASSRDRVLAEAFF.

This clonotype was seen a handful of times. The rearrangement links TRBV5-4 to TRBJ2-2, with 9 bases fitting TRBD1. CDR1 is SGHNT and CDR2 is YYREEE in the germline V gene (reference sequence). The ends lost 4 bases at V and 2 bases at J; junction bases unmatched: 9. The CDR3 runs 17 residues. CDR3 in DNA: TGTGCCAGCAGCCCACAGACAGGGGGTGGTAACACCGGGGAGCTGTTTTTT. Translating gives CASSPQTGGGNTGELFF.

Remarks on this clonotype: This could be a read error, since a much larger clone is one nucleotide away. The chain links TRBV4-3 to TRBJ2-7; 7 bases align to TRBD1. The CDR3 has 14 residues. Germline CDR1 and CDR2: LGHNA and YSLEER. The chain's CDR3 is CASSHRDSGYERYF. CDR3 in DNA: TGCGCCAGCAGCCATAGGGACAGTGGCTACGAGCGGTACTTC.

This clonotype was observed many times. V and J are TRBV6-2 or TRBV6-3 and TRBJ1-5; D is unresolved. The CDR3 is 18 residues long. Germline CDR1 reads MNHEY; CDR2 reads SVGEGT. Trimming left V 0 bases short and J 0 bases short, with 15 bases between. In DNA, the CDR3 is TGTGCCAGCAGTTACTCCTTCCGGCGTGGATATAGCAATCAGCCCCAGCATTTT. Encoded protein: CASSYSFRRGYSNQPQHF.

The table lists this clonotype with many counts. This sequence joins TRBV5-1 and TRBJ2-7, with 7 bases identical to TRBD2. Trimming took 0 bases from V and 3 from J; bases not matched to a gene: 12. Germline V lookup: CDR1 SGHRS, CDR2 YFSETQ. The CDR3 is 17 residues long. The DNA for the CDR3 is TGCGCCAGCAGCTTGGGATCAGGACTAGGGTACTTCTACGAGCAGTACTTC. Its protein is CASSLGSGLGYFYEQYF.

This sequence joins TRBV11-2 and TRBJ2-3; 8 bases map to TRBD2. This CDR3 contains 15 residues. Germline-derived CDR1 and CDR2 are SGHAT and FQNNGV. Germline trimming cut 4 bases from V and 2 bases from J; bases unmatched to any gene: 5. The CDR3, as DNA: TGTGCCAGCAGCTCCCTAGCGGGCTACACAGATACGCAGTATTTT. Translation: CASSSLAGYTDTQYF.

The rearrangement uses TRBV6-1 and TRBJ1-5; 9 nucleotides agree with TRBD1. J gave up 1 base and V 9 bases, and 4 bases lay outside the gene matches. Looked up from germline, CDR1 is MNHNS and CDR2 is SASEGT. The CDR3 has 14 amino acids. This CDR3 reads CASWDRVSNQPQHF. CDR3 nucleotides: TGTGCCAGTTGGGACAGGGTGAGCAATCAGCCCCAGCATTTT.

There are many counts of this clonotype. The chain has TRBV5-1 and TRBJ1-2; 7 nucleotides agree with TRBD1. This CDR3 contains 16 residues. Germline CDR1 is SGHRS and CDR2 is YFSETQ. V dropped 0 bases and J dropped 6; count of bases not matched to a gene: 11. The CDR3: CASSLDVPGTENGYTF. The DNA for the CDR3 is TGCGCCAGCAGCTTGGATGTACCCGGGACAGAGAATGGCTACACCTTC.

The chain uses TRBV15 and TRBJ2-6, with D maybe TRBD1 (5 bases). Germline CDR1 reads LNHNV; CDR2 reads YYDKDF (reference sequence). The CDR3 length is 15 residues. The V end was cut by 5 bases, the J end by 3 bases, with 11 bases between. The CDR3 DNA sequence: TGTGCCACCAGCGCCCAGGGTGGTGGGGCCAACGTCCTGACTTTC. It is translated as CATSAQGGGANVLTF.

This clonotype was seen ten or more times. The CDR3 DNA reads TGCAGTGCTAGAGGAGAGCCCTACTACAATGAGCAGTTCTTC. Translation gives CSARGEPYYNEQFF. This chain uses TRBV20-1 with TRBJ2-1; D is unclear. The germline V gene encodes CDR1 DFQATT and CDR2 SNEGSKA (reference sequence). V lost 1 base and J lost 3, with 10 bases in between. The CDR3 extends over 14 amino acids.

The chain carries TRBV20-1 and TRBJ2-7; the D gene is possibly TRBD1 (6 bases). Per the germline V gene, CDR1 is DFQATT and CDR2 is SNEGSKA (reference sequence). The CDR3 extends over 15 amino acids. Trimming removed 0 bases from V and 2 bases from J, with 14 bases in between. The CDR3 is CSARDLSRGTYEQYF. For the CDR3, the DNA is TGCAGTGCTAGAGATCTGTCGAGGGGGACCTACGAGCAGTACTTC.

This clonotype was picked up many times. CDR3 protein: CASSRPGSSYNEQFF. The CDR3 DNA is TGTGCCAGCAGCCGGCCCGGGAGCTCCTACAATGAGCAGTTCTTC. The gene calls are TRBV28 and TRBJ2-1; the D gene is possibly TRBD2 (6 bases). The germline CDR1 and CDR2 sequences are MDHEN and SYDVKM. Trimming cost V 6 bases and J 0 bases, with 12 bases left between them. The CDR3 loop spans 15 amino acids.

This clonotype was observed at least ten times. This chain uses TRBV5-1 with TRBJ2-1; 7 nucleotides match TRBD1. This CDR3 has 16 residues. CDR1 SGHRS and CDR2 YFSETQ come from the germline V gene. V shed 4 bases and J 7 bases; nucleotides not matched to a gene: 14. The CDR3 region is CASSPTTTGQQNEQFF. CDR3 nucleotide sequence: TGCGCCAGCAGCCCCACCACGACGGGACAGCAAAATGAGCAGTTCTTC.

This clonotype was recorded at least ten times. The chain couples TRBV28 to TRBJ1-3, with D unresolved. The V and J ends lost 4 bases and 2 bases respectively, with 21 bases between them. The CDR3 runs to 18 residues. CDR1 is MDHEN and CDR2 is SYDVKM in the germline V gene. The CDR3 DNA sequence: TGTGCCAGCAGTTCGGTCCCGCTAGGGCACATTCCTGGAAACACCATATATTTT. Protein: CASSSVPLGHIPGNTIYF.

This clonotype was counted many times. The germline gene is not matched at one end of the junction; a read error may be the cause. This rearrangement joins TRBV5-5 to TRBJ1-1; D perhaps matches TRBD1 (5 bases). Germline V gene sequence: CDR1 SGHKS, CDR2 YYEKEE (reference sequence). The CDR3 spans 14 residues. The CDR3 reads CAIGREPGNAEAFF. For the CDR3, the DNA is TGTGCCATAGGCAGGGAGCCGGGGAACGCTGAAGCTTTCTTT.

This clonotype has a count of ten or more. The chain is built from TRBV5-1 and TRBJ1-1; D gene unclear. This CDR3 spans 13 amino acids. From germline, CDR1 is SGHRS and CDR2 YFSETQ. V dropped 4 bases and J dropped 0 bases, with 7 bases sitting between them. As DNA, the CDR3 is TGCGCCAGCAGCGAAAGGGTGAACACTGAAGCTTTCTTT. Encoded protein: CASSERVNTEAFF.

This clonotype was picked up many times. V is TRBV4-2 and J is TRBJ2-3; 9 bases are shared with TRBD2. V was clipped by 0 bases and J by 5 bases; unmatched bases: 9. The CDR3 loop spans 17 amino acids. Germline V gives CDR1 LGHNA, CDR2 YNFKEQ. The CDR3, as DNA: TGTGCCAGCAGCCAAGAGTCGGGGCGGGAGGGGGGAGATACGCAGTATTTT. Its protein product is CASSQESGREGGDTQYF.

The V gene is TRBV20-1, the J gene TRBJ2-1; D is uncertain. CDR3 length: 17 residues. The germline V gene encodes CDR1 DFQATT and CDR2 SNEGSKA (reference sequence). V was trimmed by 4 bases and J by 5 bases, leaving 24 bases between them. DNA of the CDR3: TGCAGTGCTACCTATTTTCGGGCTAGAGTCCGGAACAATGAGCAGTTCTTC. Its translation: CSATYFRARVRNNEQFF.

This clonotype appeared a few times. This sequence joins TRBV19 and TRBJ2-2; 8 nucleotides align to TRBD2. This CDR3 spans 15 amino acids. J was trimmed by 7 bases and V by 7 bases; bases with no gene match: 11. The germline CDR1 and CDR2 sequences are LNHDA and SQIVND (reference sequence). The CDR3 region has the DNA TGTGCCAGTAAGAAACCGGGACTAGGAGGCGGGGAGCTGTTTTTT. Translation: CASKKPGLGGGELFF.

The rearrangement uses TRBV5-1 and TRBJ2-1; D ambiguous. Trimming stripped 0 bases from V and 7 bases from J, with 11 bases between. The CDR3 is made up of 14 amino acids. Per the germline V gene, CDR1 is SGHRS and CDR2 is YFSETQ. Here the CDR3 reads CASSLALLDNEQFF. CDR3 nucleotides: TGCGCCAGCAGCTTGGCCTTATTAGATAATGAGCAGTTCTTC.

This clonotype was seen a few times. The V and J genes are TRBV6-5 and TRBJ2-2; TRBD1 might be the D (5 bases). V was clipped by 0 bases and J by 2 bases, with 10 bases between them. This CDR3 region has 16 residues. Germline loops: CDR1 MNHEY, CDR2 SVGAGI. Here the CDR3 reads CASSYSPGHNTGELFF. CDR3 sequence (DNA): TGTGCCAGCAGTTACTCCCCCGGACACAACACCGGGGAGCTGTTTTTT.